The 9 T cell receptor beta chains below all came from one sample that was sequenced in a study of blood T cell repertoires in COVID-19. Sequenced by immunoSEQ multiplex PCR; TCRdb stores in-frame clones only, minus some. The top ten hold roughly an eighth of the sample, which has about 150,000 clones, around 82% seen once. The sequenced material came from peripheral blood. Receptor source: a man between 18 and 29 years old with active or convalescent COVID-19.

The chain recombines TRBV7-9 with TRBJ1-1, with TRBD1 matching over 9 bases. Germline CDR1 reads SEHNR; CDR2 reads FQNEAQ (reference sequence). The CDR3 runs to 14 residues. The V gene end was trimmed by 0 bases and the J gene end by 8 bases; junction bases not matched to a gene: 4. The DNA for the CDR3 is TGTGCCAGCAGCTTAGCCGGACAGGGGCGGGAAGCTTTCTTT. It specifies CASSLAGQGREAFF. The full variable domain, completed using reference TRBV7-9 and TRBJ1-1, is DTGVSQNPRHKITKRGQNVTFRCDPISEHNRLYWYRQTLGQGPEFLTYFQNEAQLEKSRLLSDRFSAERPKGSFSTLEIQRTEQGDSAMYLCASSLAGQGREAFFGQGTRLTVV.

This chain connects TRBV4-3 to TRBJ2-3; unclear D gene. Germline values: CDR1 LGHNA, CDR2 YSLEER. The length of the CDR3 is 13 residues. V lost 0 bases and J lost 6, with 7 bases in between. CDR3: CASSQELRDTQYF. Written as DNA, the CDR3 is TGCGCCAGCAGCCAAGAACTACGGGATACGCAGTATTTT.

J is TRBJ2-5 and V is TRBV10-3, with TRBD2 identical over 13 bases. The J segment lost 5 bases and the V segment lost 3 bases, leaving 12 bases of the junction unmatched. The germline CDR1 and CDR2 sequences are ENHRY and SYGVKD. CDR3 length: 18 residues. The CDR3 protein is CAISEPLRTSGSGETQYF. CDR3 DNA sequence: TGTGCCATCAGTGAACCACTACGGACTAGCGGGAGTGGTGAGACCCAGTACTTC.

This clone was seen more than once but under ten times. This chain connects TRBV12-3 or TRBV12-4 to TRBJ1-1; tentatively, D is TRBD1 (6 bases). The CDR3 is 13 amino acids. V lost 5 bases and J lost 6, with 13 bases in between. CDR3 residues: CASSKKGGAEAFF. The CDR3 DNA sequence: TGTGCCAGCAGTAAAAAAGGGGGGGCTGAAGCTTTCTTT.

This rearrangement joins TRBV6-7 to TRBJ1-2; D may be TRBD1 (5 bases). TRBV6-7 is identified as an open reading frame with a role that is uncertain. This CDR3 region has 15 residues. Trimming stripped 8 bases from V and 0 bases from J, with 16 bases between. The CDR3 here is CASSGTGRPNYGYTF. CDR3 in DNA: TGTGCCAGCTCTGGGACTGGGCGTCCTAACTATGGCTACACCTTC.

The CDR3 reads CASSPLTVRADTQYF. In DNA form, the CDR3 reads TGTGCCAGCAGCCCGTTGACCGTGCGGGCAGATACGCAGTATTTT. The chain combines TRBV5-8 with TRBJ2-3; a possible D gene is TRBD2 (5 bases). Deletions cut 4 bases from V and 4 bases from J, with 16 bases between. CDR1 and CDR2 (germline): SGHTS, YDEGEE. The CDR3 runs to 15 residues.

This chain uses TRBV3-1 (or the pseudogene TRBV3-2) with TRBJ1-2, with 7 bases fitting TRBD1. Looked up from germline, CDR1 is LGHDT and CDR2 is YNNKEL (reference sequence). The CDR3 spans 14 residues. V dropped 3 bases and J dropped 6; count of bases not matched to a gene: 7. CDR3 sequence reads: CASSHLRGGDGYTF. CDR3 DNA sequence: TGTGCCAGCAGCCATCTGAGAGGGGGCGATGGCTACACCTTC.

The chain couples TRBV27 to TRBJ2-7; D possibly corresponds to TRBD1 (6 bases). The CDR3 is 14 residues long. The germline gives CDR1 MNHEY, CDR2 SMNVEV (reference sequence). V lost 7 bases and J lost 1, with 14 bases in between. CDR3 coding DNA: TGTGCCAGCAAAAAACAGGGAGAATCCTACGAGCAGTACTTC. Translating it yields CASKKQGESYEQYF.

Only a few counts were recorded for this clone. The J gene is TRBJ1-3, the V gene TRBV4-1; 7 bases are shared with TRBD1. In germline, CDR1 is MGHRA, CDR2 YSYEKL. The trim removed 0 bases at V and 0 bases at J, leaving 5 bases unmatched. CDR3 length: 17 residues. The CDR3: CASSQDKDRRSGNTIYF. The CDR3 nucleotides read TGCGCCAGCAGCCAAGATAAGGACAGGCGCTCTGGAAACACCATATATTTT.